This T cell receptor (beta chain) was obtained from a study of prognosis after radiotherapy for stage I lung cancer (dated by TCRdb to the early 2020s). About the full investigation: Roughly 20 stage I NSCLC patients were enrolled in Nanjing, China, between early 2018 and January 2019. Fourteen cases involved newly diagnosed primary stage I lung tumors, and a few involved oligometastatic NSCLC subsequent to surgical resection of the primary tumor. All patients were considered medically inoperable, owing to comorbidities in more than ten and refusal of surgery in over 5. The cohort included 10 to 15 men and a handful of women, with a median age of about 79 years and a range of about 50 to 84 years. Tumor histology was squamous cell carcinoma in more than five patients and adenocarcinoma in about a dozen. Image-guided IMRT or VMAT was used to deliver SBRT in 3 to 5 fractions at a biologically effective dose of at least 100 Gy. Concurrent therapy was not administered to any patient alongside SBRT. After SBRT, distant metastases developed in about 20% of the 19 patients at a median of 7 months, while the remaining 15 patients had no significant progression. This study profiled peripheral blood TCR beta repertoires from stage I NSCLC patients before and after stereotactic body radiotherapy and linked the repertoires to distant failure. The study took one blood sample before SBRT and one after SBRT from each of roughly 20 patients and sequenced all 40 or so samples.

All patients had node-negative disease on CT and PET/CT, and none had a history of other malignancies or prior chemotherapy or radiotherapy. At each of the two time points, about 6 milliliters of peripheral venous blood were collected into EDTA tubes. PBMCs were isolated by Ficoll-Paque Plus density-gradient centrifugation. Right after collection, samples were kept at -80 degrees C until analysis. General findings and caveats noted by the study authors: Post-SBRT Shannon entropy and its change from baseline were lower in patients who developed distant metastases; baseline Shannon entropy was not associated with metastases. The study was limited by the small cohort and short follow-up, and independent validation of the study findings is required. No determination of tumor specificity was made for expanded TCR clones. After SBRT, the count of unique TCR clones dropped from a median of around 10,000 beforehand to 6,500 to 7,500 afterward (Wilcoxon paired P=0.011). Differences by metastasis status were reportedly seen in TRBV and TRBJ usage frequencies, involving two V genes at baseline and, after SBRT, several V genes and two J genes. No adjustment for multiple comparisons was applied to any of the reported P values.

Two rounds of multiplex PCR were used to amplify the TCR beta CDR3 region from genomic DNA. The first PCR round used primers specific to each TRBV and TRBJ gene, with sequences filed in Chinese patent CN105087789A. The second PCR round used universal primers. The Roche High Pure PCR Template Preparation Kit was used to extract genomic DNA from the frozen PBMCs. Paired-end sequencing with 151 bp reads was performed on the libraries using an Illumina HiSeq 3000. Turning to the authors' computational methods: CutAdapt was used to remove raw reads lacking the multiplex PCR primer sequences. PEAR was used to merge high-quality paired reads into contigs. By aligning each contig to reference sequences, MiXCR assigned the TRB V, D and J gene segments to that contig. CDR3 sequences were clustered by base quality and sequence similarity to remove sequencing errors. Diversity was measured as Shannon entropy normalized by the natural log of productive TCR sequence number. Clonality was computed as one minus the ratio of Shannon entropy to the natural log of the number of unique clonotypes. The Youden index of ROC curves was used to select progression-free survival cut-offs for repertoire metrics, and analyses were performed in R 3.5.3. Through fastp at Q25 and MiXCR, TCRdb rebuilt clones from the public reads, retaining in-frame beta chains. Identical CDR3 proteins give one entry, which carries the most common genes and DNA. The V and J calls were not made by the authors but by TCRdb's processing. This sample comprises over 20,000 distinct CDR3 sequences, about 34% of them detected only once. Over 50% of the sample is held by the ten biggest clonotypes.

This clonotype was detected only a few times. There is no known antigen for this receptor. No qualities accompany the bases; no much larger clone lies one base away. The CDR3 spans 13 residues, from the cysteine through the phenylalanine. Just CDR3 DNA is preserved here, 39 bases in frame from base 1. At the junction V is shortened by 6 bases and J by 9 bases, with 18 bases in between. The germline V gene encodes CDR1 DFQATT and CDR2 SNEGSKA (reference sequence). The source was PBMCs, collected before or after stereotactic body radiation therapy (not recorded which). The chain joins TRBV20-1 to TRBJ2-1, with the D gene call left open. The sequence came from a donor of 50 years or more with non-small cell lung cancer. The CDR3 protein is CSAQTPPESEQFF. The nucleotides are TGCAGTGCCCAAACCCCCCCCGAGAGTGAGCAGTTCTTC.